These T cell receptor beta chains were read from a single sample in a study of radiation and T cells in renal cell carcinoma. Sequencing used immunoSEQ multiplex PCR; TCRdb keeps in-frame clones, though not all of them. Among 70,000 to 80,000 clones listed, approximately 83% were seen once. This specimen was blood, taken from a patient whose treatment included radiotherapy and nephrectomy. These receptors came from a woman between 50 and 59 years old with renal cell carcinoma. CDR3s include the opening cysteine and the closing phenylalanine or tryptophan. A D gene is named only where the DNA matches it firmly. Only some rows state a clone size, as once, few, many or a class for expanded clones.

. . TRBJ2-7 TRBV30 CAWSESQRGEQYF TGTGCCTGGAGTGAGTCACAGCGTGGGGAGCAGTACTTC
. . TRBJ2-2 TRBV7-2 CASLRQNTGELFF TGTGCCAGCCTTCGACAGAACACCGGGGAGCTGTTTTTT
. . TRBJ2-1 TRBV9 CASSVDPAGSNNEQFF TGTGCCAGCAGCGTAGATCCGGCAGGGTCGAACAATGAGCAGTTCTTC
. . TRBJ1-1 TRBV28 CASREDSFAGAFF TGTGCCAGCAGGGAGGACTCCTTTGCCGGCGCTTTCTTT
. . TRBJ2-3 TRBV5-6 CASSLGPVPRDTQYF TGTGCCAGCAGCTTGGGGCCAGTCCCCCGAGATACGCAGTATTTT
. . TRBJ1-4 TRBV4-3 CASSQGQGDEKLFF TGCGCCAGCAGCCAAGGGCAGGGAGATGAAAAACTGTTTTTT
. . TRBJ2-3 TRBV27 CASSPNGGLTDTQYF TGTGCCAGCAGTCCCAATGGGGGGCTCACAGATACGCAGTATTTT
once TRBD1 TRBJ2-2 TRBV10-1 CASRPDRGGTGELFF TGCGCCAGCAGACCCGACAGGGGGGGGACCGGGGAGCTGTTTTTT
. TRBD2 TRBJ2-7 TRBV7-2 CASRLTSGGEQYF TGTGCCAGCAGGTTAACTAGCGGGGGCGAGCAGTACTTC
once . TRBJ2-1 TRBV4-3 CASSRGGLPYNEQFF TGCGCCAGCAGCCGAGGGGGACTTCCCTACAATGAGCAGTTCTTC
. . TRBJ2-3 TRBV7-2 CASSSSFTQYF TGTGCCAGCAGCTCGTCTTTTACGCAGTATTTT
. . TRBJ2-1 TRBV7-9 CASSHEAVNEQFF TGTGCCAGCAGTCATGAGGCCGTTAATGAGCAGTTCTTC
. . TRBJ2-7 TRBV5-1 CASTPGRAISYEQYF TGCGCCAGCACTCCGGGGCGGGCGATTTCCTACGAGCAGTACTTC
. TRBD2 TRBJ2-5 TRBV5-1 CASSWSGTGETQYF TGCGCCAGCAGCTGGAGCGGGACGGGGGAGACCCAGTACTTC
. . TRBJ1-2 TRBV19 CASSMFRGPILYGYTF TGTGCCAGTAGTATGTTTCGGGGACCAATACTCTATGGCTACACCTTC
once . TRBJ2-5 TRBV5-5 CASSGAIGGRETQYF TGTGCCAGCAGCGGGGCCATCGGGGGCCGAGAGACCCAGTACTTC
few TRBD1 TRBJ1-2 TRBV5-6 CASFWTGSNYGYTF TGTGCCAGTTTCTGGACAGGATCTAACTATGGCTACACCTTC
. TRBD1 TRBJ2-2 TRBV7-9 CASSRLGTGNTGELFF TGTGCCAGCAGCCGACTTGGGACAGGGAACACCGGGGAGCTGTTTTTT
. TRBD2 TRBJ2-2 TRBV28 CASSPGLAGEYWELFF TGTGCCAGCAGCCCCGGACTAGCGGGAGAGTATTGGGAGCTGTTTTTT
. . TRBJ2-3 TRBV6-5 CASSWGGPSTDTQYF TGTGCCAGCTCTTGGGGGGGGCCCAGCACAGATACGCAGTATTTT
. TRBD2 TRBJ2-3 TRBV7-2 CASSPGLAGDTQYF TGTGCCAGCAGCCCCGGACTAGCGGGAGATACGCAGTATTTT
. . TRBJ2-5 TRBV6-5 CASSLNGRSQYF TGTGCCAGCAGTTTGAACGGACGGTCCCAGTACTTC
once . TRBJ2-3 TRBV5-1 CASSRDSTDTQYF TGCGCCAGCAGCAGGGACAGCACAGATACGCAGTATTTT
. . TRBJ2-2 TRBV2 CASSGRDSDTGELFF TGTGCCAGCAGTGGTCGGGACTCAGACACCGGGGAGCTGTTTTTT
once . TRBJ2-7 TRBV4-3 CASSQESGPPYEQYF TGCGCCAGCAGCCAAGAAAGCGGGCCCCCCTACGAGCAGTACTTC
. TRBD1 TRBJ1-2 TRBV28 CASSPGQGKSAYTF TGTGCCAGCAGCCCGGGACAGGGGAAAAGTGCCTACACCTTC
. . TRBJ2-1 TRBV4-1 CASSPPFWGNYNEQFF TGCGCCAGCAGCCCGCCGTTCTGGGGGAACTACAATGAGCAGTTCTTC
. . TRBJ2-1 TRBV9 CASSVARGLDDEQFF TGTGCCAGCAGCGTAGCGCGGGGGCTGGACGATGAGCAGTTCTTC
. . TRBJ2-7 TRBV19 CASSRQGGTTLGLEQYF TGTGCCAGTAGTCGACAGGGAGGCACAACCCTTGGGCTCGAGCAGTACTTC
. . TRBJ1-3 TRBV4-2 CASSQGGPISGNTIYF TGTGCCAGCAGCCAAGGGGGACCGATTTCTGGAAACACCATATATTTT
. . TRBJ2-2 TRBV15 CATSEENTGELFF TGTGCCACCAGCGAAGAGAACACCGGGGAGCTGTTTTTT
. TRBD2 TRBJ2-4 TRBV2 CASSEKVAGGKKNIQYF TGTGCCAGCAGTGAGAAGGTAGCGGGAGGGAAGAAAAACATTCAGTACTTC
. . TRBJ2-3 TRBV30 CAWSPDSDTQYF TGTGCCTGGAGTCCCGACTCAGATACGCAGTATTTT
. . TRBJ2-7 TRBV6-5 CASSPGTETYEQYF TGTGCCAGCAGCCCAGGGACCGAAACCTACGAGCAGTACTTC
. . TRBJ2-6 TRBV4-2 CASSKGEGSGANVLTF TGTGCCAGCAGCAAGGGGGAGGGGTCAGGGGCCAACGTCCTGACTTTC
. . TRBJ1-2 TRBV5-8 CASSNRGPDYGYTF TGTGCCAGCAGCAACCGGGGGCCCGACTATGGCTACACCTTC
. . TRBJ2-3 TRBV19 CASSRKGLVSTDTQYF TGTGCCAGTAGCCGAAAGGGTCTAGTAAGCACAGATACGCAGTATTTT
. . TRBJ1-6 TRBV4-3 CASSQDRQPNSPLHF TGCGCCAGCAGCCAAGATAGACAGCCTAATTCACCCCTCCACTTT
. . TRBJ2-1 TRBV7-9 CASSLDPVGEQFF TGTGCCAGCAGCTTGGACCCCGTGGGCGAGCAGTTCTTC
. . TRBJ1-2 TRBV5-8 CASSPGSFFGYTF TGTGCCAGCAGCCCCGGGAGCTTCTTTGGCTACACCTTC
. . TRBJ2-2 TRBV6-1 CASSHTPSTGELFF TGTGCCAGCAGTCACACTCCCAGCACCGGGGAGCTGTTTTTT
once . TRBJ2-2 TRBV18 CASSPKAGGELFF TGTGCCAGCTCACCAAAAGCTGGCGGGGAGCTGTTTTTT